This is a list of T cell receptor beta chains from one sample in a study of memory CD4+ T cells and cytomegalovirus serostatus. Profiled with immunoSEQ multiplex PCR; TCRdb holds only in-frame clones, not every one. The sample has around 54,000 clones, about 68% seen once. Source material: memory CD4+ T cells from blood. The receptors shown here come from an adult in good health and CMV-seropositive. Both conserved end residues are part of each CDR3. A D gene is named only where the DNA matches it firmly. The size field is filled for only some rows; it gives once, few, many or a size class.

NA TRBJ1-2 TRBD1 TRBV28 TGTGCCAGCAGTAAAACTGGGACAGGGAACTATGGCTACACCTTC CASSKTGTGNYGYTF
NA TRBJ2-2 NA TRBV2 TGTGCCAGCAAGGCTCAGGGGCCTGCCGGGGAGCTGTTTTTT CASKAQGPAGELFF
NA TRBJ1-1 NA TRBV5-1 TGCGCCAGCAGGGGCACCGGTGAGCGTCGAGCTTTCTTT CASRGTGERRAFF
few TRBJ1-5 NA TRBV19 TGTGCCAGTAGCGGCTCCAGGGGCAATCAGCCCCAGCATTTT CASSGSRGNQPQHF
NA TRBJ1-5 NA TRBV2 TGTGCCAGCATAAGGGCGGAAAATCAGCCCCAGCATTTT CASIRAENQPQHF
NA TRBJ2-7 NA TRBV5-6 TGTGCCAGCAGCTCCCCTACCCGGGGTTACGAGCAGTACTTC CASSSPTRGYEQYF
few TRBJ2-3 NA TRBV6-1 TGTGCCAGCAGTGGCGGGGCGGTTTTGGATACGCAGTATTTT CASSGGAVLDTQYF
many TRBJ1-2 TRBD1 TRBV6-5 TGTGCCAGCAGACCGACAGGGGGTTCTTTTGGCTACACCTTC CASRPTGGSFGYTF
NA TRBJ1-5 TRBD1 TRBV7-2 TGTGCCAGCAGCTCCAGGGGGGATCAGCCCCAGCATTTT CASSSRGDQPQHF
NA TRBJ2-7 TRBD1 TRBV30 TGTGCCTGGAGTGAGGGACAGGGGGTTAGGTACGAGCAGTACTTC CAWSEGQGVRYEQYF
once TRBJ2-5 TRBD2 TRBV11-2 TGTGCCAGCAGCGTCCAGACTAGCGGGAAGGGAGAGACCCAGTACTTC CASSVQTSGKGETQYF
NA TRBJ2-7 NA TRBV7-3 TGTGCCAGCAGCCCGGGACAGGGGCGGACAGCGGGAGGTCTCTACGAGCAGTACTTC CASSPGQGRTAGGLYEQYF
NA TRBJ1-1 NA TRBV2 TGTGCCAGCAGAGAGGGGTTGACTGAAGCTTTCTTT CASREGLTEAFF
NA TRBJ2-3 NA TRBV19 TGTGCCAGTAGTATCGGCACAGATACGCAGTATTTT CASSIGTDTQYF
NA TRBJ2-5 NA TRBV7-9 TGTGCCAGCAGCTTAGCGGTTGCAGAGACCCAGTACTTC CASSLAVAETQYF
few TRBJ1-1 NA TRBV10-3 TGTGCCATCAGTGGGCTCACTGAAGCTTTCTTT CAISGLTEAFF
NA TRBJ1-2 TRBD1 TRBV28 TGTGCCAGCACCGGACAGGGCCTCTATGGCTACACCTTC CASTGQGLYGYTF
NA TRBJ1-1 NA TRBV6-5 TGTGCCAGCAGCCTCGTGAACCTGGGGACTGAAGCTTTCTTT CASSLVNLGTEAFF
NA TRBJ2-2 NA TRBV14 TGTGCCAGCAGCCCGAGAACTAGTACCTTGTATACCGGGGAGCTGTTTTTT CASSPRTSTLYTGELFF
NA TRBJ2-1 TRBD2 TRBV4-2 TGTGCCAGCAGCCAAGAGCGGGAGGGCAGGAATGAGCAGTTCTTC CASSQEREGRNEQFF
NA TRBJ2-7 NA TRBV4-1 TGCGCCAGCAGCCTATCACAGGGAGACTACGAGCAGTACTTC CASSLSQGDYEQYF